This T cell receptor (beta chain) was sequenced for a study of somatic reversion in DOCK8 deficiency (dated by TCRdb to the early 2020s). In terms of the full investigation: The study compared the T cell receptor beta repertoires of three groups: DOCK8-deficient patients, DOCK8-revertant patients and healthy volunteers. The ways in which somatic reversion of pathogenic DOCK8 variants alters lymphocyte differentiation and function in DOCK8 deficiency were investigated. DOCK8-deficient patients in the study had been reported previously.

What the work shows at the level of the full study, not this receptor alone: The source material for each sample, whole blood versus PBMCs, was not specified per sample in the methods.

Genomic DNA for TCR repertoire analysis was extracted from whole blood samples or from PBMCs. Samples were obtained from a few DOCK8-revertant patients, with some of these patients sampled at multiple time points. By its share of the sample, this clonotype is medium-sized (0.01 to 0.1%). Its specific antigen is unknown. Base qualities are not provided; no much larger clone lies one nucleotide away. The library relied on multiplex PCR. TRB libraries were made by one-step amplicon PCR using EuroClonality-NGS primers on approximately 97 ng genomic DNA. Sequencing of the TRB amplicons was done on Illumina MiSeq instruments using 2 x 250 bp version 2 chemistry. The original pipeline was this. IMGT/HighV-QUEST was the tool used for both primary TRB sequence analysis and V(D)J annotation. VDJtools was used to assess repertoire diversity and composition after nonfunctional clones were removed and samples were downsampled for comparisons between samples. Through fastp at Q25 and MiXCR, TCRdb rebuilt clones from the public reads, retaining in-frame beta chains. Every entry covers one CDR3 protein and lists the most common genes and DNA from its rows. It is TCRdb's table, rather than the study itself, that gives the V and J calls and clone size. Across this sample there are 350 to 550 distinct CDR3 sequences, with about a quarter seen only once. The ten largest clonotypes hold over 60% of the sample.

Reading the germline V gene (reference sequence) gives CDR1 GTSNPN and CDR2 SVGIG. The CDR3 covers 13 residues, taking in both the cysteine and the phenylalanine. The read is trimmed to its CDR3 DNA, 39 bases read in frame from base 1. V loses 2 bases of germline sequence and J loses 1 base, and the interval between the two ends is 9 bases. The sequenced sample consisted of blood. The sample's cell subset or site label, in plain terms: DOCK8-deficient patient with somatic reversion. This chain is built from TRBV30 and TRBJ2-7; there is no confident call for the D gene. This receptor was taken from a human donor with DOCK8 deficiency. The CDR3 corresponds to CAWSYWSSYEQYF. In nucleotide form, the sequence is TGTGCCTGGAGTTACTGGTCGTCCTACGAGCAGTACTTC.